The rows below give T cell receptor beta chains drawn from one sample of a study of blood T cell repertoires in COVID-19. The table came from immunoSEQ multiplex PCR; TCRdb's copy has only in-frame clones and leaves some out. Among 100,000 to 150,000 clones listed, around 63% were seen once. Sequencing was carried out using peripheral blood. The receptors derive from a woman in her 70s with acute or convalescent COVID-19. CDR3s leave out the opening cysteine and the closing phenylalanine or tryptophan. Each record gives: CDR3 protein, V gene.

cdr3_aa: ASSLEAGGPHEQF; v_call: TRBV7-6
cdr3_aa: ASSLGWGQGGYEQY; v_call: TRBV7-2
cdr3_aa: ASSRRGLHYGYT; v_call: TRBV3-1/TRBV3-2
cdr3_aa: ASSLDETSGWTTQY; v_call: TRBV11-2
cdr3_aa: ASSSVGQGAITEAF; v_call: TRBV28
cdr3_aa: ASSLGDRNYGYT; v_call: TRBV5-1
cdr3_aa: ASSGQGAIFGGYT; v_call: TRBV2
cdr3_aa: ASSSLTGLDYGYT; v_call: TRBV11-2
cdr3_aa: ASSVDSYTEAF; v_call: TRBV3-1/TRBV3-2
cdr3_aa: ASRSPDSQETQY; v_call: TRBV5-1
cdr3_aa: ASSGTANNSPLH; v_call: TRBV2
cdr3_aa: ASGTALEQY; v_call: TRBV10-2
cdr3_aa: ASSQQLSNRVYEQY; v_call: TRBV4-3
cdr3_aa: ASRRTGTETQY; v_call: TRBV5-1
cdr3_aa: SVERTSGASTDTQY; v_call: TRBV29-1
cdr3_aa: AISPDREIQPQH; v_call: TRBV10-3
cdr3_aa: ASSLWDRGPEAF; v_call: TRBV5-1
cdr3_aa: ASSTGQGGGNTIY; v_call: TRBV5-1
cdr3_aa: ASSRGASGREAYEQY; v_call: TRBV21-1
cdr3_aa: ASSNSGTSTDTQY; v_call: TRBV19
cdr3_aa: ASRGAGTSGFTDTQY; v_call: TRBV4-1
cdr3_aa: ASSDTGFSNQPQH; v_call: TRBV10-2
cdr3_aa: ASSPRGEGSYEQY; v_call: TRBV7-2
cdr3_aa: ASRQGGSRAGEQY; v_call: TRBV19
cdr3_aa: ASSLAGGGGGYT; v_call: TRBV5-4
cdr3_aa: ASSQRGNQPQH; v_call: TRBV4-1
cdr3_aa: ASSEGRGQGGYT; v_call: TRBV6-1
cdr3_aa: ASNTGLAGASEQF; v_call: TRBV19
cdr3_aa: ASSEFLAKNIQY; v_call: TRBV6-1
cdr3_aa: AWVGLAGTGELF; v_call: TRBV30
cdr3_aa: ASSLDIPSRDTQY; v_call: TRBV5-1
cdr3_aa: ASSFLGGGYT; v_call: TRBV6-6
cdr3_aa: ASSIDGGMGSPLH; v_call: TRBV5-1
cdr3_aa: AISPTGMNTEAF; v_call: TRBV10-3
cdr3_aa: ASRGTGGDNSPLH; v_call: TRBV6-5
cdr3_aa: ASSFGLPYEQY; v_call: TRBV11-2
cdr3_aa: ASSPRDRSYEQY; v_call: TRBV9
cdr3_aa: ASSVTGGSAEAF; v_call: TRBV19
cdr3_aa: ASSVHGGYEQY; v_call: TRBV9
cdr3_aa: ASSLVAGSTDTQY; v_call: TRBV7-2
cdr3_aa: SVAGTTSTDTQY; v_call: TRBV29-1
cdr3_aa: ASSRLEVAQF; v_call: TRBV28
cdr3_aa: ASSLGPGGDTQY; v_call: TRBV13
cdr3_aa: ASSHKGQGEKLF; v_call: TRBV3-1/TRBV3-2
cdr3_aa: ASSLRAGTGYNEQF; v_call: TRBV27